Presented here are 32 T cell receptor beta chains from one specimen sequenced in a study of T-cell reconstitution after alpha-beta-depleted transplantation in children. Unique molecular identifiers tagged the TCRbeta library. TCRdb re-derived calls from the PCR reads in MiXCR, one entry per CDR3 protein. Of hundreds of thousands of distinct CDR3 sequences in the sample, over 10% were seen once. This material consisted of PBMCs, taken before TCRalphabeta/CD19-depleted stem cell transplant. The receptors were gathered from a girl aged 2 to 10 with congenital amegakaryocytic thrombocytopenia, due to receive a stem cell transplant.

This clonotype was observed many times. This rearrangement joins TRBV6-1 to TRBJ2-1; 10 bases map to TRBD2. CDR1 and CDR2 (germline): MNHNS, SASEGT. The CDR3 runs 16 residues. The ends lost 1 base at V and 2 bases at J; junction bases unmatched: 2. CDR3 nucleotide sequence: TGTGCCAGCAGTGAAGTTCTAGCGGGAGCCTACAATGAGCAGTTCTTC. Its translation: CASSEVLAGAYNEQFF.

Many counts were recorded for this clonotype. The V gene is TRBV20-1, the J gene TRBJ2-2; perhaps D is TRBD1 or TRBD2 (6 bases each). V shed 7 bases and J shed 6 bases, with 12 bases lying between them. CDR3 length: 12 residues. Germline CDR1 reads DFQATT; CDR2 reads SNEGSKA (reference sequence). CDR3 nucleotides: TGCAGTGTAGCAGGGGAGGCCGGGGAGCTGTTTTTT. Translation gives CSVAGEAGELFF.

The V and J genes are TRBV25-1 and TRBJ1-1; possible D gene TRBD1, 6 bases. The CDR3 is 14 amino acids. The V end was cut by 3 bases, the J end by 4 bases, with 12 bases between. Germline CDR1 and CDR2: MGHDK and SYGVNS. CDR3 protein: CASSDIGGRTEAFF. In DNA form, the CDR3 reads TGTGCCAGCAGTGATATAGGGGGGCGCACTGAAGCTTTCTTT.

V gene TRBV20-1 combines with J gene TRBJ1-1; a weak D match, TRBD1 (6 bases). V dropped 0 bases and J dropped 9 bases, with 8 bases sitting between them. The CDR3 has 11 amino acids. Per the germline V gene, CDR1 is DFQATT and CDR2 is SNEGSKA (reference sequence). This CDR3 is CSAREDSQAFF. In nucleotides, the CDR3 is TGCAGTGCTAGAGAGGACAGTCAAGCTTTCTTT.

This clonotype came up many times. The V gene is TRBV6-5, the J gene TRBJ2-1; 7 nucleotides agree with TRBD2. The CDR3 is 15 residues long. Germline CDR1 and CDR2: MNHEY and SVGAGI. The junction had 2 bases not matched to a gene; V was cut back by 0 bases and J by 3 bases. The CDR3 protein is CASSYSPGGYNEQFF. In DNA form, the CDR3 reads TGTGCCAGCAGTTACTCTCCGGGAGGCTACAATGAGCAGTTCTTC.

Many counts were recorded for this clonotype. It is unclear where the CDR3 begins or ends on the DNA, so no DNA is shown, and the CDR3 is as TCRdb lists it. V is TRBV10-3 and J is TRBJ1-2; the table names TRBD1, a call not compared with the DNA. Germline loops: CDR1 ENHRY, CDR2 SYGVKD. The CDR3 is made up of 16 amino acids, end residues included. Here the CDR3 reads CAISGFGQGAISSRTF.

Ten or more counts support this clonotype. One end of the junction fails to match germline, which may point to a read error. The chain combines TRBV5-1 with TRBJ2-3, with TRBD2 identical over 9 bases. Per the germline V gene, CDR1 is SGHRS and CDR2 is YFSETQ. The CDR3 is 15 residues long. CDR3 bases: TGTGCCAGCAGCTTAGCGGGAGCTAGCACAGATACGCAGTATTTT. It translates to CASSLAGASTDTQYF.

This sequence joins TRBV5-1 and TRBJ2-5; D might be TRBD1 (6 bases). V shed 4 bases and J shed 4 bases, with 20 bases lying between them. This CDR3 region has 16 residues. Germline CDR1 is SGHRS and CDR2 is YFSETQ. DNA of the CDR3: TGCGCCAGCAGCGAGGGGACAAGTCTCGCCACAGAGACCCAGTACTTC. Translated: CASSEGTSLATETQYF.

In this sample, this clonotype turned up a few times. V is TRBV29-1 and J is TRBJ2-1, with D perhaps TRBD1 (6 bases). Trimming removed 7 bases from V and 10 bases from J, with 23 bases in between. This CDR3 has 14 residues. Germline V gives CDR1 SQVTM, CDR2 ANQGSEA. CDR3 protein: CSAYRGGGVSEQFF. Written as DNA, the CDR3 is TGCAGCGCTTACCGAGGGGGTGGGGTAAGCGAGCAGTTCTTC.

The chain carries TRBV9 and TRBJ2-2; D may be TRBD1 or TRBD2 (5 bases each). CDR1 and CDR2 (germline): SGDLS, YYNGEE. The CDR3 contains 17 residues. The V and J ends lost 4 bases and 7 bases respectively, with 23 bases between them. The CDR3 coding sequence is TGTGCCAGCAGCTTTAGCACCTCCGGGACCGCGGTCGGGGAGCTGTTTTTT. It specifies CASSFSTSGTAVGELFF.

The chain couples TRBV20-1 to TRBJ2-3; possible D gene TRBD2, 5 bases. The CDR3 consists of 13 residues. V lost 0 bases and J 15 bases, leaving 19 bases between the germline ends. Germline V lookup: CDR1 DFQATT, CDR2 SNEGSKA (reference sequence). The CDR3 loop is CSARDFGLPILYF. CDR3 nucleotides: TGCAGTGCTAGAGATTTTGGACTTCCCATTCTCTATTTT.

The table lists this clonotype with many counts. V usage is TRBV7-2 and J usage is TRBJ2-3; D remains unclear. V was cut by 8 bases and J by 7 bases, with 16 bases left in between. CDR1 and CDR2 from the germline V gene are SGHTA and FQGNSA. CDR3 size: 13 residues. CDR3 DNA sequence: TGTGCCAGCGATGGGTCTATTCTCAATACGCAGTATTTT. It is translated as CASDGSILNTQYF. Full variable domain (remainder filled in from reference TRBV7-2 and TRBJ2-3): GAGVSQSPSNKVTEKGKDVELRCDPISGHTALYWYRQSLGQGLEFLIYFQGNSAPDKSGLPSDRFSAERTGGSVSTLTIQRTQQEDSAVYLCASDGSILNTQYFGPGTRLTVL.

There are a few counts of this clonotype. The chain uses TRBV7-3 and TRBJ2-6; D is undetermined. The V end was cut by 2 bases, the J end by 0 bases, with 8 bases between. CDR1 and CDR2 (germline): SGHTA, FQGTGA. The CDR3 length is 16 residues. In DNA form, the CDR3 reads TGTGCCAGCAGCTTAGGGTCGATCTCTGGGGCCAACGTCCTGACTTTC. Residues: CASSLGSISGANVLTF.

This clonotype occurred many times. The V call is TRBV5-1, the J call TRBJ2-2; no definite D call. This CDR3 contains 15 residues. Germline-derived CDR1 and CDR2 are SGHRS and YFSETQ. Trimming took off 2 bases at V and 0 bases at J, with 8 bases between the two ends. In nucleotides, the CDR3 is TGCGCCAGCAGCTTCGTTCAATCGAACACCGGGGAGCTGTTTTTT. Residues: CASSFVQSNTGELFF. The variable domain in full, with the rest retrieved from reference TRBV5-1 and TRBJ2-2, is KAGVTQTPRYLIKTRGQQVTLSCSPISGHRSVSWYQQTPGQGLQFLFEYFSETQRNKGNFPGRFSGRQFSNSRSEMNVSTLELGDSALYLCASSFVQSNTGELFFGEGSRLTVL.

About this clonotype itself: A read error is possible here, since a much larger clone lies one base away. This chain links TRBV12-3 or TRBV12-4 with TRBJ1-2, with 8 bases that match TRBD1. The CDR3 contains 12 residues. Here the CDR3 DNA reads TGTGCCAGCAGGTCGACAGGGGATGGCTACCCCTTC. Protein product: CASRSTGDGYPF.

This clonotype was seen ten or more times. V is TRBV7-6 and J is TRBJ2-5, with TRBD2 identical over 8 bases. This CDR3 spans 16 amino acids. The germline CDR1 and CDR2 sequences are SGHVS and FNYEAQ. V was pared by 5 bases and J by 0 bases, with 8 bases of the junction left unmatched. CDR3 sequence: CASSITPSGYQETQYF. The CDR3 coding sequence is TGTGCCAGCAGCATCACCCCTAGCGGGTACCAAGAGACCCAGTACTTC.

The rearrangement uses TRBV10-1 and TRBJ2-7; TRBD2 might be the D (5 bases). The CDR3 has 12 amino acids. Looked up from germline, CDR1 is WNHNN and CDR2 is SYGVQD (reference sequence). The germline V and J ends were trimmed by 5 bases and 11 bases, with 16 bases remaining between them. The CDR3: CASSQFREKEYF. CDR3 coding DNA: TGCGCCAGCAGTCAATTCCGGGAAAAGGAGTACTTC.

In this sample, this clonotype turned up many times. V gene TRBV5-1 combines with J gene TRBJ2-2, with 9 bases that match TRBD2. CDR1 SGHRS and CDR2 YFSETQ come from the germline V gene. The CDR3 consists of 14 residues. V was clipped by 8 bases and J by 2 bases; unmatched bases: 4. CDR3 loop: CASGLAPNTGELFF. The CDR3 region has the DNA TGCGCCAGTGGACTAGCGCCAAACACCGGGGAGCTGTTTTTT.

This clonotype was counted at least ten times. The chain combines TRBV21-1 with TRBJ2-1. TRBV21-1 represents a pseudogene. The CDR3 has 12 amino acids. The CDR3 sequence is CASRGEFNEQFF. In nucleotides, the CDR3 is TGTGCCAGCAGAGGCGAGTTCAATGAGCAGTTCTTC.

This chain uses TRBV29-1 with TRBJ2-5; D may be TRBD2 (5 bases). Germline V gives CDR1 SQVTM, CDR2 ANQGSEA. The V end was cut by 2 bases, the J end by 2 bases, with 12 bases between. The CDR3 has 14 residues. The CDR3 protein is CSVEKVEGQETQYF. In DNA form, the CDR3 reads TGCAGCGTTGAAAAAGTTGAGGGACAAGAGACCCAGTACTTC.

The V and J genes are TRBV5-1 and TRBJ2-1, with 8 bases lining up with TRBD2. Trimming cost V 4 bases and J 0 bases; bases outside gene matches: 6. The CDR3 has 16 residues. Germline loops: CDR1 SGHRS, CDR2 YFSETQ. This CDR3 reads CASSHSGESSYNEQFF. The CDR3 DNA reads TGCGCCAGCAGCCATAGCGGGGAGAGCTCCTACAATGAGCAGTTCTTC.

This clonotype was picked up a small number of times. The chain couples TRBV7-6 to TRBJ1-1, with 8 bases that match TRBD1. Germline loops: CDR1 SGHVS, CDR2 FNYEAQ. Germline trimming cut 2 bases from V and 4 bases from J; bases unmatched to any gene: 6. The CDR3 is 15 amino acids. The CDR3 loop reads CASSLWTGKFTEAFF. CDR3 sequence (DNA): TGTGCCAGCAGCTTATGGACAGGGAAGTTCACTGAAGCTTTCTTT.

This clonotype was seen ten or more times. This rearrangement joins TRBV12-3 or TRBV12-4 to TRBJ2-1, with D perhaps TRBD1 (6 bases). The CDR3 length is 11 residues. The V end lost 5 bases, the J end lost 13 bases, and 12 bases lay between the germline ends. CDR3 in amino acids: CASSIRDIQFF. DNA for the CDR3: TGTGCCAGCAGTATCCGGGACATACAGTTCTTC.

This clonotype has at least ten counts. The rearrangement links TRBV4-1 to TRBJ1-1; D unclear. Germline V CDR1 and CDR2: MGHRA, YSYEKL. This CDR3 is built from 14 residues. V lost 4 bases to trimming and J lost 1 base, with 10 bases between them. The CDR3 here is CASSPSPGNTEAFF. DNA of the CDR3: TGCGCCAGCAGCCCCTCTCCAGGGAACACTGAAGCTTTCTTT.

This clonotype has only a few counts. The gene calls are TRBV7-2 and TRBJ1-1; D is perhaps TRBD1 (5 bases). This CDR3 contains 15 residues. Germline V gene data show CDR1 as SGHTA and CDR2 as FQGNSA. Trimming left V 2 bases short and J 5 bases short, with 15 bases between. The CDR3 DNA reads as TGTGCCAGCAGCTTACCTTCCAGGGTTGGAACTGAAGCTTTCTTT. Its translation: CASSLPSRVGTEAFF.

CDR3 DNA sequence: TGTGCCAGCAGCCAAGATAAAAGGGGGGGGCAGGAGACCCAGTACTTC. Translating gives CASSQDKRGGQETQYF. The genes are TRBV14 and TRBJ2-5, with D possibly TRBD2 on 7 matching bases. The CDR3 extends over 16 amino acids. Trimming removed 0 bases at V and 5 bases at J, with 16 bases between. The V gene's germline CDR1 is SGHDN and CDR2 FVKESK.

This clonotype has at least ten counts. The rearrangement uses TRBV9 and TRBJ1-2; D is unresolved. The CDR3 has 12 residues. Trimming shortened V by 0 bases and J by 9 bases, and 9 bases separated the two germline ends. From germline, CDR1 is SGDLS and CDR2 YYNGEE. The DNA for the CDR3 is TGTGCCAGCAGCGTAGACACCGGCAGCTACACCTTC. It translates to CASSVDTGSYTF.

This chain links TRBV4-1 with TRBJ2-4; D might be TRBD2 (5 bases). From germline, CDR1 is MGHRA and CDR2 YSYEKL. CDR3 size: 15 residues. The V end lost 8 bases, the J end lost 0 bases, and 14 bases lay between the germline ends. The CDR3 is CASRRGILAKNIQYF. CDR3 coding DNA: TGCGCCAGCCGCCGGGGAATCCTAGCCAAAAACATTCAGTACTTC.

In its sample, this clonotype was seen a few times. The DNA of the CDR3 is TGCAGTGCTAGATCTACTGACCGTGCAATCTACGAGCAGTACTTC. Translation gives CSARSTDRAIYEQYF. This chain joins TRBV20-1 and TRBJ2-7; D is undetermined. The CDR3 extends over 15 amino acids. Trimming removed 2 bases from V and 3 bases from J, with 17 bases in between. Germline-derived CDR1 and CDR2 are DFQATT and SNEGSKA (reference sequence).

The chain joins TRBV12-3 or TRBV12-4 to TRBJ2-7, with 7 positions matching TRBD1. The CDR3 consists of 16 residues. V lost 6 bases to trimming and J lost 0 bases; unmatched junction nucleotides: 11. DNA for the CDR3: TGTGCCAGCAGGGGCCGGTTGACAGGGAACTCCTACGAGCAGTACTTC. Translating it yields CASRGRLTGNSYEQYF.

This clonotype was picked up many times. This chain connects TRBV28 to TRBJ2-4; D ambiguous. Trimming cost V 5 bases and J 3 bases, with 5 bases left between them. Germline V CDR1 and CDR2: MDHEN, SYDVKM. This CDR3 is built from 12 residues. CDR3 sequence reads: CASSRVKNIQYF. The CDR3 DNA sequence: TGTGCCAGCAGTAGGGTCAAAAACATTCAGTACTTC.

This clonotype showed up just a few times. The chain uses TRBV7-6 and TRBJ2-3; tentative D call: TRBD1 (5 bases). CDR3 length equals 17 residues. V lost 1 base and J lost 1, with 15 bases in between. Germline V gives CDR1 SGHVS, CDR2 FNYEAQ. The CDR3 DNA follows: TGTGCCAGCAGCTTAGACCGGTTTGGGGCAGGCACAGATACGCAGTATTTT. Encoded protein: CASSLDRFGAGTDTQYF.